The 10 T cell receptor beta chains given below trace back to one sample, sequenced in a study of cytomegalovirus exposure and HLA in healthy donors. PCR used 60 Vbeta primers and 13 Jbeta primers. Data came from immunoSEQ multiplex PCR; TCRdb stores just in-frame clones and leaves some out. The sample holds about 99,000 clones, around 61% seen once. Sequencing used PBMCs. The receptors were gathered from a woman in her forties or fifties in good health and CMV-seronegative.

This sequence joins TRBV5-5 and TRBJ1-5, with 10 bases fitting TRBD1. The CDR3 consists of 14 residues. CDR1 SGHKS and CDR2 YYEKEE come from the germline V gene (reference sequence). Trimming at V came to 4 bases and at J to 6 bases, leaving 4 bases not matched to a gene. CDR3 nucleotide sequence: TGTGCCAGCAGCCAAGGACAGGGGGTTCAGCCCCAGCATTTT. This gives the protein CASSQGQGVQPQHF.

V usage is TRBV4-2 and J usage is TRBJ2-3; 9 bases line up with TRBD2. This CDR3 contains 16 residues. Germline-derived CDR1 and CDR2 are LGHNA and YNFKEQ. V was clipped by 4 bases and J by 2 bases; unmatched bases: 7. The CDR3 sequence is CASSRVGGGDTDTQYF. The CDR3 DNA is TGTGCCAGCAGCCGGGTGGGCGGGGGGGACACAGATACGCAGTATTTT.

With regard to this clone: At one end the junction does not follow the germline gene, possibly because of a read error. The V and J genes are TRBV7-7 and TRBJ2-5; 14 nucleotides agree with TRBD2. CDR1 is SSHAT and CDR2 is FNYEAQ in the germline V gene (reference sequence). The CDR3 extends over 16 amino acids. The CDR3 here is CASSQGLAGGQETQYF. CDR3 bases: TGTGCTAGCAGCCAAGGACTAGCGGGGGGCCAAGAGACCCAGTACTTC.

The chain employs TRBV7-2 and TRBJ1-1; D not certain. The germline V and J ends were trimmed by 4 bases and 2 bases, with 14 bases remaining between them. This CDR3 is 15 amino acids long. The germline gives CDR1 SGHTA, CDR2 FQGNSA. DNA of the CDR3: TGTGCCAGCAGCTGGATCCTAACAGCAAACACTGAAGCTTTCTTT. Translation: CASSWILTANTEAFF. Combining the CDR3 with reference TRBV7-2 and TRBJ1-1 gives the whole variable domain GAGVSQSPSNKVTEKGKDVELRCDPISGHTALYWYRQSLGQGLEFLIYFQGNSAPDKSGLPSDRFSAERTGGSVSTLTIQRTQQEDSAVYLCASSWILTANTEAFFGQGTRLTVV.

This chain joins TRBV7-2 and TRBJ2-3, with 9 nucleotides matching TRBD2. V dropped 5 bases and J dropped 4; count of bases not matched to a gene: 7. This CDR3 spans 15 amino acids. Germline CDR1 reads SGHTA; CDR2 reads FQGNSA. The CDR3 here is CASSLSLAGPDTQYF. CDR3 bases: TGTGCCAGCAGCCTTAGTCTAGCGGGACCAGATACGCAGTATTTT.

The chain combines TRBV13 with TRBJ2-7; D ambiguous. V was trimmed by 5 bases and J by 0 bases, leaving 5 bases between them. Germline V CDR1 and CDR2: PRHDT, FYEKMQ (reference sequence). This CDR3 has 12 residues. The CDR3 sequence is CASSMSSYEQYF. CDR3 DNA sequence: TGTGCCAGCAGCATGAGCTCCTACGAGCAGTACTTC.

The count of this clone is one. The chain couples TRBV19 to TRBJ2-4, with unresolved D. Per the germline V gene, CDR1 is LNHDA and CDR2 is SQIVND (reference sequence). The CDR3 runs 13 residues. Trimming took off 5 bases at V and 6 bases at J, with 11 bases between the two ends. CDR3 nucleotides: TGTGCCAGTAGTGATCAGGCAGGAAACATTCAGTACTTC. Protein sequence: CASSDQAGNIQYF.

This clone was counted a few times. Written as DNA, the CDR3 is TGTGCCAGCAGCCAAGATTACAGGGCCGGGGCCAACGTCCTGACTTTC. Protein: CASSQDYRAGANVLTF. The genes are TRBV4-2 and TRBJ2-6, with D maybe TRBD1 (6 bases). The germline V gene encodes CDR1 LGHNA and CDR2 YNFKEQ. The CDR3 contains 16 residues. Deletions cut 0 bases from V and 4 bases from J, with 10 bases between.

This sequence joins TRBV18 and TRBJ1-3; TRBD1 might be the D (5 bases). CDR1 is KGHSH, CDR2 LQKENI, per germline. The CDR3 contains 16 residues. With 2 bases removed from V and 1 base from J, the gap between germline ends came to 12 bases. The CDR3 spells CASSPLAGRSGNTIYF. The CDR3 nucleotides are TGTGCCAGCTCACCATTGGCAGGGCGATCTGGAAACACCATATATTTT.

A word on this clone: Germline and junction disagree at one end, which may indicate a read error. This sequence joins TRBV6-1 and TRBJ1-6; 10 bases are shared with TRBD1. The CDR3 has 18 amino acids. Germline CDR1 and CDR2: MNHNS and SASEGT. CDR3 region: CASSEGQGVESYNSPLHF. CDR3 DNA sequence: TGTGCCAGCAGCGAAGGACAGGGGGTAGAGTCCTATAATTCACCCCTCCACTTT.